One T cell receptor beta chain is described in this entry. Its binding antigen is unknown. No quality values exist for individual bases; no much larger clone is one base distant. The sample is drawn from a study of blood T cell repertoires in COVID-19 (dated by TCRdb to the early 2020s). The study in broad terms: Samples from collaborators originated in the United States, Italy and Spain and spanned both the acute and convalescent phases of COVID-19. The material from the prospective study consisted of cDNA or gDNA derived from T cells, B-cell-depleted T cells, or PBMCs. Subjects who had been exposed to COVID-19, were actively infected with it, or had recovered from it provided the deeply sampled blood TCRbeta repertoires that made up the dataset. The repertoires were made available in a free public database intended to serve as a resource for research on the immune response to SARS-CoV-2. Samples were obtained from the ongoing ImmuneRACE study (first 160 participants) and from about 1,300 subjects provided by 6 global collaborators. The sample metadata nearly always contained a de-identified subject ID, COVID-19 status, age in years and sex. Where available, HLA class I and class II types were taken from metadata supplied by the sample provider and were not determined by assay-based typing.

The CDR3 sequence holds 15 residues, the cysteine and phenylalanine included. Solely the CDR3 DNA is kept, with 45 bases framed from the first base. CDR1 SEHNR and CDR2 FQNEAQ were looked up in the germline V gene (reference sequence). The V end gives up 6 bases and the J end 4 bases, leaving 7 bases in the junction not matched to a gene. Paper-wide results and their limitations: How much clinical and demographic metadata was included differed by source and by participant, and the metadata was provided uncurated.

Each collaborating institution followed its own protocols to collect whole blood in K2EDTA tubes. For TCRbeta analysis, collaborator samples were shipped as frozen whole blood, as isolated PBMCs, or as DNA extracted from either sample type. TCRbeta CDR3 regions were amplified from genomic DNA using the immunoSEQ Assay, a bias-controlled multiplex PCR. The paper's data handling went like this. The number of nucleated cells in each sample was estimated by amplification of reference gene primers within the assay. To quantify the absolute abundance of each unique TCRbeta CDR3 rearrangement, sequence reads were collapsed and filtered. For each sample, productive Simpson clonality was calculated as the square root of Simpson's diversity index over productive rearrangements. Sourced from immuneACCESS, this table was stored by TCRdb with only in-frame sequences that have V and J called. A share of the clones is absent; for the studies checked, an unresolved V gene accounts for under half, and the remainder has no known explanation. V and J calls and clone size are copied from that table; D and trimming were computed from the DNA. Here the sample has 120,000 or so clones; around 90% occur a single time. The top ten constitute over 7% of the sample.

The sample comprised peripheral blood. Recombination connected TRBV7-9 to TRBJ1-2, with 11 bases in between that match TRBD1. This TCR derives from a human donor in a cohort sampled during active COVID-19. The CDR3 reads CASSRTGGSPYGYTF. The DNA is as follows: TGTGCCAGCAGTAGGACAGGGGGCTCCCCCTATGGCTACACCTTC.